Listed below are T cell receptor beta chains from one sample, sequenced in a study of post-analysis software for immune sequencing data. Using its own MiXCR run on the PCR reads, TCRdb lists one record per CDR3 protein. The sample comprises fewer than 850,000 distinct CDR3 sequences, just over 45% of which are singletons, and roughly 4.4% rests with the top ten. Sequenced material: blood. Receptors originate from a girl aged 10-17 years with multiple sclerosis. Both conserved end residues are part of each CDR3.

V,J,CDR3
TRBV7-9,TRBJ2-1,CAAAMGLADTMRQFF
TRBV7-9,TRBJ2-3,CASSARLAEPSTDTQYF
TRBV5-1,TRBJ2-1,CASSLAPDDLPAQFF
TRBV6-5,TRBJ2-7,CASSYRAESYEQYF
TRBV9,TRBJ2-3,CASSGSKSTQYF
TRBV27,TRBJ1-5,CASRRTGYQPQHF
TRBV5-1,TRBJ1-4,CASSLMGEGEKLFF
TRBV30,TRBJ2-7,CAFGQGYEQYF
TRBV12-3/TRBV12-4,TRBJ2-2,CASSLGAGAGELFF
TRBV12-3/TRBV12-4,TRBJ2-2,CASKGDFPTGELFF
TRBV29-1,TRBJ1-4,CSVAPGPNEKLFF
TRBV20-1,TRBJ2-7,CSARDRLRGSISYEQYF
TRBV20-1,TRBJ2-3,CSAGLAGVDTQYF
TRBV12-3/TRBV12-4,TRBJ1-4,CASRLGQKLFF
TRBV5-1,TRBJ2-3,CASSLLASGSSDTQYF
TRBV5-1,TRBJ2-1,CASSLVAGGKYNEQFF
TRBV20-1,-,CSVGGAQGLYEQYF
TRBV10-3,TRBJ2-5,CAISGGLAQETQYF
TRBV4-3,TRBJ2-3,CASSQVLAGGKQYF
TRBV7-2,TRBJ2-3,CASSTYRGTSTDTQYF
TRBV5-1,-,CASSFGLDGNNEQYF
TRBV6-5,TRBJ2-2,CASRVAVNTGELFF
TRBV5-1,TRBJ2-7,CASSRGGQGQEQYF
TRBV20-1,TRBJ2-3,CSAGLASTDTQYF
TRBV4-3,-,CASSQETSGMNEQYF
TRBV20-1,TRBJ2-3,CSADTREGTQYF